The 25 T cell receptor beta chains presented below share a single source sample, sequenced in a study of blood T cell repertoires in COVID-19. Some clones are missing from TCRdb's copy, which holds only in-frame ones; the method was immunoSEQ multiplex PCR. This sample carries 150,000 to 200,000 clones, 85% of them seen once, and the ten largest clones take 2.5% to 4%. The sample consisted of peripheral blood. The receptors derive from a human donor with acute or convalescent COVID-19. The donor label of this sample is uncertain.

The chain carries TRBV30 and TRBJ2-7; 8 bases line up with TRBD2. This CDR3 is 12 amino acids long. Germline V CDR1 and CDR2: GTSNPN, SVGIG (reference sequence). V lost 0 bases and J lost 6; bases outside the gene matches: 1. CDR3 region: CAWSVGTSEQYF. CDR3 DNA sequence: TGTGCCTGGAGTGTAGGGACTAGCGAGCAGTACTTC.

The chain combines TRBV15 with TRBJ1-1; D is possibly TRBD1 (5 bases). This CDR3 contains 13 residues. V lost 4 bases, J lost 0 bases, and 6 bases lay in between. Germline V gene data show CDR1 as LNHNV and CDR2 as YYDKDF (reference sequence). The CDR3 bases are TGTGCCACCAGCATGACAGTGAACACTGAAGCTTTCTTT. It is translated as CATSMTVNTEAFF.

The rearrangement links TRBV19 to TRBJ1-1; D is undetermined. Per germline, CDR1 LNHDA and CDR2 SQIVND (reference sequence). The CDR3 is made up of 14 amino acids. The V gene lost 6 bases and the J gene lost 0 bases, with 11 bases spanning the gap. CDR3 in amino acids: CASRSGEVNTEAFF. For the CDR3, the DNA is TGTGCCAGTAGATCTGGGGAGGTGAACACTGAAGCTTTCTTT.

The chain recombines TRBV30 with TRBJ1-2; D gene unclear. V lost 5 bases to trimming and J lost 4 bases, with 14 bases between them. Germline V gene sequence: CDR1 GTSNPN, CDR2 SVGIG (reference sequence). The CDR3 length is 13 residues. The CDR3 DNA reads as TGTGCCTGGCTGCGCGGCGATAGCTATGGCTACACCTTC. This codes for CAWLRGDSYGYTF.

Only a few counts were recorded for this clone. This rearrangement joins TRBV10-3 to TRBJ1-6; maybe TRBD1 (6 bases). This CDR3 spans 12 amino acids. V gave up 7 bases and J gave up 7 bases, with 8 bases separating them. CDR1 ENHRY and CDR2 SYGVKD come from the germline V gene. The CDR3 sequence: CAINTGNSPLHF. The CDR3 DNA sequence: TGTGCCATCAATACAGGGAATTCACCCCTCCACTTT.

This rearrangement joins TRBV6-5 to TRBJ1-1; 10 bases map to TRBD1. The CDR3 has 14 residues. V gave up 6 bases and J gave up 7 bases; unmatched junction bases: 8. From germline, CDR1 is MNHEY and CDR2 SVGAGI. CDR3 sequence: CASSSGTGVGEAFF. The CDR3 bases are TGTGCCAGCAGCTCCGGGACAGGGGTGGGTGAAGCTTTCTTT.

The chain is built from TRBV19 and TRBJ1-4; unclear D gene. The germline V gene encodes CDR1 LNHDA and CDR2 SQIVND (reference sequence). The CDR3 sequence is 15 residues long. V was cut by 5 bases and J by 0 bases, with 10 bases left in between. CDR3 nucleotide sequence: TGTGCCAGTAGTCCGACTGCTACAACTAATGAAAAACTGTTTTTT. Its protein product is CASSPTATTNEKLFF. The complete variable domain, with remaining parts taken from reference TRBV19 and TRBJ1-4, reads DGGITQSPKYLFRKEGQNVTLSCEQNLNHDAMYWYRQDPGQGLRLIYYSQIVNDFQKGDIAEGYSVSREKKESFPLTVTSAQKNPTAFYLCASSPTATTNEKLFFGSGTQLSVL.

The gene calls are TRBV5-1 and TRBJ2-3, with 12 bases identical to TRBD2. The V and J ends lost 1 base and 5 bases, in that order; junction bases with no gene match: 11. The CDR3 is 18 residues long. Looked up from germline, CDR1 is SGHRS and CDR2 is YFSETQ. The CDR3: CASSLPLAGGHDRDTQYF. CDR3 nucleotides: TGCGCCAGCAGCTTGCCACTAGCGGGGGGCCATGATCGAGATACGCAGTATTTT.

The CDR3 loop reads CSVGQGGSGNTIYF. The CDR3 DNA follows: TGCAGCGTAGGACAGGGTGGTTCTGGAAACACCATATATTTT. The chain joins TRBV29-1 to TRBJ1-3; 8 bases match TRBD1. Germline loops: CDR1 SQVTM, CDR2 ANQGSEA. The CDR3 consists of 14 residues. Trimming removed 6 bases from V and 1 base from J; junction bases left unmatched: 5.

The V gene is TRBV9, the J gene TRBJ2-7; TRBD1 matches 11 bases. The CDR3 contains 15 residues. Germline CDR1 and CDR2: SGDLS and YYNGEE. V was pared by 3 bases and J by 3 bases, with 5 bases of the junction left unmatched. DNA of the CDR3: TGTGCCAGCAGCGCATCCGGGACAGGGGGCTACGAGCAGTACTTC. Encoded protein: CASSASGTGGYEQYF.

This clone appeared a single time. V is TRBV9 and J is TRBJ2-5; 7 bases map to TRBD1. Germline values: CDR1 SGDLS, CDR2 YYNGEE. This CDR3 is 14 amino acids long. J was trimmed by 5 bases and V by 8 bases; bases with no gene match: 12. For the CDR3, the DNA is TGTGCCAGTACCCGACAGGCACAGGGGGAGACCCAGTACTTC. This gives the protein CASTRQAQGETQYF. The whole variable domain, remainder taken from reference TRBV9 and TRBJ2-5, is DSGVTQTPKHLITATGQRVTLRCSPRSGDLSVYWYQQSLDQGLQFLIQYYNGEERAKGNILERFSAQQFPDLHSELNLSSLELGDSALYFCASTRQAQGETQYFGPGTRLLVL.

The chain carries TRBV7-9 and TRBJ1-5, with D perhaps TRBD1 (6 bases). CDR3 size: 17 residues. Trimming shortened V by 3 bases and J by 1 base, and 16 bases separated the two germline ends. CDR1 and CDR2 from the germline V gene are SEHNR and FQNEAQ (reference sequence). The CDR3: CASSLGEGERSNQPQHF. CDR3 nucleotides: TGTGCCAGCAGCTTGGGTGAGGGGGAAAGGAGCAATCAGCCCCAGCATTTT. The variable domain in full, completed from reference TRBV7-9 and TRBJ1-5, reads DTGVSQNPRHKITKRGQNVTFRCDPISEHNRLYWYRQTLGQGPEFLTYFQNEAQLEKSRLLSDRFSAERPKGSFSTLEIQRTEQGDSAMYLCASSLGEGERSNQPQHFGDGTRLSIL.

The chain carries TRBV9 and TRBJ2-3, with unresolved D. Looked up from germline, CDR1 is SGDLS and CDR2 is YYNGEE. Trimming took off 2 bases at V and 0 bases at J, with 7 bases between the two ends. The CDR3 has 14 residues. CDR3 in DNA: TGTGCCAGCAGCGTCCAGTTTAGCACAGATACGCAGTATTTT. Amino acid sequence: CASSVQFSTDTQYF.

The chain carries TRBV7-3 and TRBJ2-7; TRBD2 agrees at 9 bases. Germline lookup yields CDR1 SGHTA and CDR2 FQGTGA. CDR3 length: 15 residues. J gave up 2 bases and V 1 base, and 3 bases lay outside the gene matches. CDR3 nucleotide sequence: TGTGCCAGCAGCTTAAGAGCGGGGGGTCCCTACGAGCAGTACTTC. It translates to CASSLRAGGPYEQYF.

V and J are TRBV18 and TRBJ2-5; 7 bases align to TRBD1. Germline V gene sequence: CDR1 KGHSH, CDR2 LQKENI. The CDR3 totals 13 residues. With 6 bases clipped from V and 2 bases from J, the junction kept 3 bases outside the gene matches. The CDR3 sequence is CASSTGIQETQYF. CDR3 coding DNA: TGTGCCAGCTCGACAGGGATACAAGAGACCCAGTACTTC.

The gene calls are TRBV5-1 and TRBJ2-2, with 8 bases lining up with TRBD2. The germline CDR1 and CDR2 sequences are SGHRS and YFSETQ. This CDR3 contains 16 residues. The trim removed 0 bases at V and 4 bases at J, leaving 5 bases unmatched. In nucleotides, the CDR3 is TGCGCCAGCAGCTTGGTCGCGGGGGGAGGCACCGGGGAGCTGTTTTTT. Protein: CASSLVAGGGTGELFF.

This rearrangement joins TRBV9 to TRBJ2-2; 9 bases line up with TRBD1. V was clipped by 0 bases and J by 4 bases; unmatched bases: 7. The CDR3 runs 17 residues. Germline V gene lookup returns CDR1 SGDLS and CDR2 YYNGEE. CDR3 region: CASSVAPRDRATGELFF. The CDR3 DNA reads TGTGCCAGCAGCGTAGCACCCCGGGACAGGGCCACCGGGGAGCTGTTTTTT.

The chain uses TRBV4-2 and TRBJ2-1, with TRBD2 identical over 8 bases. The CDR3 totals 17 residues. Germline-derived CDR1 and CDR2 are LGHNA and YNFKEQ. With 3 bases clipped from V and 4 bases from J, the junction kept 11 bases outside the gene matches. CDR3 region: CASSQALGTSGYNEQFF. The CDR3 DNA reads TGTGCCAGCAGCCAGGCCTTGGGAACTAGCGGTTACAATGAGCAGTTCTTC.

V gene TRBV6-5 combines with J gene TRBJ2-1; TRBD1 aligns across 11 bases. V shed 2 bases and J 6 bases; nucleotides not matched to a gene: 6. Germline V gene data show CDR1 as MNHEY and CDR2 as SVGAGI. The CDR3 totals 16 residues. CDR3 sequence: CASSYGTGGLSNEQFF. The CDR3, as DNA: TGTGCCAGCAGTTACGGGACAGGGGGTCTTTCCAATGAGCAGTTCTTC.

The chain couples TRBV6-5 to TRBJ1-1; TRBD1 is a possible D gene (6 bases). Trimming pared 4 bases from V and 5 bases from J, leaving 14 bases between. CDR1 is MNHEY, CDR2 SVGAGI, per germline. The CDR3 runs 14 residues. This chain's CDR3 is CASSSQGSGTEAFF. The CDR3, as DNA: TGTGCCAGCAGTTCCCAGGGGAGTGGGACTGAAGCTTTCTTT.

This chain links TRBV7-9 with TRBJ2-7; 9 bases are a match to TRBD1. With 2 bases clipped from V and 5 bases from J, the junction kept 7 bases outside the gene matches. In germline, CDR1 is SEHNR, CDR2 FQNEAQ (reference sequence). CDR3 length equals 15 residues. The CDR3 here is CASSLFRDRVDEQYF. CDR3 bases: TGTGCCAGCAGCTTATTTCGGGACAGGGTTGACGAGCAGTACTTC.

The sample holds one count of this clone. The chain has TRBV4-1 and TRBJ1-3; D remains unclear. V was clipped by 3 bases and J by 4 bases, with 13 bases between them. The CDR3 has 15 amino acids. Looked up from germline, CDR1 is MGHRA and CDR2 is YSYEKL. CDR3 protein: CASSQYGNGGNTIYF. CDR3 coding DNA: TGCGCCAGCAGCCAGTACGGGAATGGCGGAAACACCATATATTTT.

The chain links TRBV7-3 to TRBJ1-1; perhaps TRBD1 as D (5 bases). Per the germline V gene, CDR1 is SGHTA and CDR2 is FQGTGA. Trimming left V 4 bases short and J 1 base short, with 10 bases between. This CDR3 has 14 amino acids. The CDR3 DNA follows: TGTGCCAGCAGCTCGAGGGGAGGGAACACTGAAGCTTTCTTT. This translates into CASSSRGGNTEAFF.

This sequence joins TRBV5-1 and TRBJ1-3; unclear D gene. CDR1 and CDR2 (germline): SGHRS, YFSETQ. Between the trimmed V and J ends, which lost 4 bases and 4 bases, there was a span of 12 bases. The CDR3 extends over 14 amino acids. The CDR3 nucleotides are TGCGCCAGCAGCGGATCAGGAATGGGAAACACCATATATTTT. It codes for CASSGSGMGNTIYF.

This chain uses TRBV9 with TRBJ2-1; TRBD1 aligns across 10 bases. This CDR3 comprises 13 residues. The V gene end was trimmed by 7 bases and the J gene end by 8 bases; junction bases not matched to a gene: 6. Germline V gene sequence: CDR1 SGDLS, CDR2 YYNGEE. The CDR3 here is CASCRDRGDEQFF. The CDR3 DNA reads TGTGCCAGCTGTCGGGACAGGGGCGATGAGCAGTTCTTC.